The rows below give T cell receptor beta chains drawn from one sample of a study of Ad26.COV2.S vaccination and SARS-CoV-2 variants. Only in-frame clones appear in the TCRdb table, and some are missing; sequencing was by immunoSEQ multiplex PCR. The table has about 400,000 clones, about 90% seen once. Source: peripheral blood, taken in a trial of Ad26.COV2.S vaccine versus placebo. All receptors derive from a person between 18 and 65 years old who received the Ad26.COV2.S COVID-19 vaccine or a placebo. CDR3s include the opening cysteine and the closing phenylalanine or tryptophan. The D gene is left open where the match is weak. Clone size is stated in some rows and not others, as once, few, many or a class when expanded.

clone size: .
D gene: .
J gene: TRBJ1-2
V gene: TRBV4-3
CDR3 protein: CASSQGRVNGYTF
CDR3 DNA: TGCGCCAGCAGCCAAGGGAGGGTGAATGGCTACACCTTC

clone size: .
D gene: .
J gene: TRBJ1-2
V gene: TRBV29-1
CDR3 protein: CSVGRSGYGYTF
CDR3 DNA: TGCAGCGTTGGTCGGTCCGGCTATGGCTACACCTTC

clone size: .
D gene: .
J gene: TRBJ2-7
V gene: TRBV25-1
CDR3 protein: CASRQGESYEQYF
CDR3 DNA: TGTGCCAGCCGGCAAGGGGAGAGTTACGAGCAGTACTTC

clone size: .
D gene: .
J gene: TRBJ2-3
V gene: TRBV11-2
CDR3 protein: CASSTPRGTDTQYF
CDR3 DNA: TGTGCCAGCAGCACCCCAAGGGGGACAGATACGCAGTATTTT

clone size: .
D gene: .
J gene: TRBJ1-6
V gene: TRBV5-8
CDR3 protein: CASSLRTGNSPLHF
CDR3 DNA: TGTGCCAGCAGCTTAAGGACTGGGAATTCACCCCTCCACTTT

clone size: .
D gene: .
J gene: TRBJ1-1
V gene: TRBV5-4
CDR3 protein: CASSRTNTEAFF
CDR3 DNA: TGTGCCAGCAGCCGTACGAACACTGAAGCTTTCTTT

clone size: .
D gene: TRBD1
J gene: TRBJ1-4
V gene: TRBV19
CDR3 protein: CASSNRGMDEKLFF
CDR3 DNA: TGTGCCAGTAGTAACAGGGGAATGGATGAAAAACTGTTTTTT

clone size: .
D gene: .
J gene: TRBJ2-1
V gene: TRBV5-6
CDR3 protein: CASSPGWGNEQFF
CDR3 DNA: TGTGCCAGCAGCCCGGGCTGGGGCAATGAGCAGTTCTTC

clone size: .
D gene: .
J gene: TRBJ1-1
V gene: TRBV2
CDR3 protein: CASSETGGSTEAFF
CDR3 DNA: TGTGCCAGCAGCGAGACTGGTGGTAGCACTGAAGCTTTCTTT

clone size: .
D gene: .
J gene: TRBJ2-7
V gene: TRBV9
CDR3 protein: CASSPRQPDSDYEQYF
CDR3 DNA: TGTGCCAGCAGCCCCCGACAGCCCGATTCGGACTACGAGCAGTACTTC

clone size: .
D gene: .
J gene: TRBJ1-1
V gene: TRBV16
CDR3 protein: CASSHELGGGEMNTEAFF
CDR3 DNA: TGTGCCAGCAGCCATGAGCTTGGGGGCGGCGAGATGAACACTGAAGCTTTCTTT

clone size: .
D gene: .
J gene: TRBJ2-3
V gene: TRBV2
CDR3 protein: CASSVKVGGQRADTQYF
CDR3 DNA: TGTGCCAGCAGTGTAAAGGTTGGGGGGCAACGAGCAGATACGCAGTATTTT

clone size: .
D gene: TRBD1
J gene: TRBJ2-2
V gene: TRBV5-8
CDR3 protein: CASSIGQGRTGELFF
CDR3 DNA: TGTGCCAGCAGCATAGGACAGGGACGGACCGGGGAGCTGTTTTTT

clone size: .
D gene: TRBD1
J gene: TRBJ2-5
V gene: TRBV3-1/TRBV3-2
CDR3 protein: CASSLTGVLWETQYF
CDR3 DNA: TGTGCCAGCAGCTTGACAGGGGTGCTTTGGGAGACCCAGTACTTC

clone size: .
D gene: .
J gene: TRBJ1-2
V gene: TRBV6-1
CDR3 protein: CASSERLYGGGSPRNYGYTF
CDR3 DNA: TGTGCCAGCAGTGAACGGTTATACGGAGGAGGGAGTCCCAGAAACTATGGCTACACCTTC

clone size: .
D gene: .
J gene: TRBJ1-2
V gene: TRBV19
CDR3 protein: CASSIGPSNYGYTF
CDR3 DNA: TGTGCCAGTAGTATTGGACCGTCGAACTATGGCTACACCTTC

clone size: .
D gene: .
J gene: TRBJ1-2
V gene: TRBV5-1
CDR3 protein: CASLPGQGKTNYGYTF
CDR3 DNA: TGCGCCAGCCTTCCTGGGCAGGGGAAGACTAACTATGGCTACACCTTC

clone size: .
D gene: .
J gene: TRBJ1-3
V gene: TRBV7-2
CDR3 protein: CASSLVGLSGNTIYF
CDR3 DNA: TGTGCCAGCAGCTTAGTGGGACTGTCTGGAAACACCATATATTTT

clone size: .
D gene: TRBD1
J gene: TRBJ1-1
V gene: TRBV9
CDR3 protein: CASSPGTGGPWNTEAFF
CDR3 DNA: TGTGCCAGCAGCCCGGGGACAGGGGGCCCTTGGAACACTGAAGCTTTCTTT

clone size: .
D gene: .
J gene: TRBJ2-7
V gene: TRBV10-1
CDR3 protein: CASSAAVGKSYEQYF
CDR3 DNA: TGCGCCAGCAGTGCCGCCGTCGGGAAATCCTACGAGCAGTACTTC

clone size: few
D gene: TRBD2
J gene: TRBJ2-7
V gene: TRBV10-1
CDR3 protein: CASSASLLAEPYEQYF
CDR3 DNA: TGCGCCAGCAGCGCTTCCCTACTAGCGGAGCCCTACGAGCAGTACTTC

clone size: .
D gene: TRBD2
J gene: TRBJ2-3
V gene: TRBV7-2
CDR3 protein: CASSMGLAFLDTQYF
CDR3 DNA: TGTGCCAGCAGCATGGGACTAGCGTTCTTAGATACGCAGTATTTT

clone size: .
D gene: .
J gene: TRBJ1-2
V gene: TRBV2
CDR3 protein: CASSNWTDYGYTF
CDR3 DNA: TGTGCCAGCAGTAATTGGACAGACTATGGCTACACCTTC

clone size: once
D gene: .
J gene: TRBJ2-5
V gene: TRBV7-9
CDR3 protein: CASSLGNQETQYF
CDR3 DNA: TGTGCCAGCAGCTTGGGGAACCAAGAGACCCAGTACTTC

clone size: .
D gene: TRBD1
J gene: TRBJ1-1
V gene: TRBV5-1
CDR3 protein: CASSLTGVNTEAFF
CDR3 DNA: TGCGCCAGCAGCTTGACAGGGGTGAACACTGAAGCTTTCTTT

clone size: .
D gene: .
J gene: TRBJ2-6
V gene: TRBV7-8
CDR3 protein: CASSLDGVLSGANVLTF
CDR3 DNA: TGTGCCAGCAGCTTAGACGGTGTACTCTCTGGGGCCAACGTCCTGACTTTC

clone size: .
D gene: .
J gene: TRBJ2-1
V gene: TRBV19
CDR3 protein: CASSMDGINEQFF
CDR3 DNA: TGTGCCAGTAGTATGGATGGGATTAATGAGCAGTTCTTC

clone size: once
D gene: .
J gene: TRBJ1-5
V gene: TRBV5-1
CDR3 protein: CASSSRSGANGSNQPQHF
CDR3 DNA: TGTGCCAGCAGCTCAAGATCCGGGGCTAATGGGAGCAATCAGCCCCAGCATTTT

clone size: .
D gene: .
J gene: TRBJ2-2
V gene: TRBV7-9
CDR3 protein: CASSPASGELFF
CDR3 DNA: TGTGCCAGCAGCCCCGCGTCAGGGGAGCTGTTTTTT

clone size: .
D gene: .
J gene: TRBJ1-1
V gene: TRBV5-1
CDR3 protein: CAIPTPDSFGNTEAFF
CDR3 DNA: TGCGCCATCCCGACCCCCGACAGCTTTGGGAACACTGAAGCTTTCTTT

clone size: .
D gene: TRBD1
J gene: TRBJ1-2
V gene: TRBV4-3
CDR3 protein: CASSQDQGGVTNYGYTF
CDR3 DNA: TGCGCCAGCAGCCAAGATCAGGGGGGGGTCACGAACTATGGCTACACCTTC

clone size: .
D gene: .
J gene: TRBJ1-5
V gene: TRBV21-1
CDR3 protein: CASSKRAVEHSNQPQHF
CDR3 DNA: TGTGCCAGCAGCAAAAGGGCGGTAGAACATAGCAATCAGCCCCAGCATTTT

clone size: .
D gene: TRBD1
J gene: TRBJ1-2
V gene: TRBV12-3/TRBV12-4
CDR3 protein: CASRLGQIYGYTF
CDR3 DNA: TGTGCCAGCAGATTGGGACAGATCTATGGCTACACCTTC

clone size: .
D gene: .
J gene: TRBJ1-6
V gene: TRBV9
CDR3 protein: CASSGPNSPLHF
CDR3 DNA: TGTGCTAGCAGCGGACCCAATTCACCCCTCCACTTT

clone size: .
D gene: .
J gene: TRBJ2-7
V gene: TRBV7-2
CDR3 protein: CASSLAKETSSYEQYF
CDR3 DNA: TGTGCCAGCAGCTTAGCGAAGGAAACTAGTTCCTACGAGCAGTACTTC

clone size: few
D gene: TRBD2
J gene: TRBJ2-7
V gene: TRBV5-6
CDR3 protein: CASSPGLAGGLSREQYF
CDR3 DNA: TGTGCCAGCAGCCCGGGACTAGCGGGGGGATTGTCGCGCGAGCAGTACTTC

clone size: .
D gene: .
J gene: TRBJ2-3
V gene: TRBV19
CDR3 protein: CASMERGPDTQYF
CDR3 DNA: TGTGCCAGTATGGAAAGGGGCCCAGATACGCAGTATTTT

clone size: .
D gene: .
J gene: TRBJ1-2
V gene: TRBV10-1
CDR3 protein: CASSDEKTYGYTF
CDR3 DNA: TGCGCCAGCAGTGACGAGAAAACCTATGGCTACACCTTC

clone size: .
D gene: .
J gene: TRBJ1-2
V gene: TRBV5-7
CDR3 protein: CASSSTVYYGYTF
CDR3 DNA: TGTGCCAGCAGCTCAACAGTTTACTATGGCTACACCTTC